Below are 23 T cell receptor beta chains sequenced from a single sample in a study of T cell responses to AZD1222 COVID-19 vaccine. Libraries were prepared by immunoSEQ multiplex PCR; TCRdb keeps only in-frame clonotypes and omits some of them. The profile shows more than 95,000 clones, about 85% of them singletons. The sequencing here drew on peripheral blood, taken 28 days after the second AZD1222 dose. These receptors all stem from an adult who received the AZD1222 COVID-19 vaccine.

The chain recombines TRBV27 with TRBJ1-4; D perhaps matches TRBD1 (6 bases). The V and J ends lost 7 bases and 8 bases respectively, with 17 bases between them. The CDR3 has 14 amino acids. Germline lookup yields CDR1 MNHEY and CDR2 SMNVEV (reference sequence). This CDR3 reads CASTSGGAAEKLFF. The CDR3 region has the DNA TGTGCCAGCACCTCGGGGGGGGCGGCGGAAAAACTGTTTTTT.

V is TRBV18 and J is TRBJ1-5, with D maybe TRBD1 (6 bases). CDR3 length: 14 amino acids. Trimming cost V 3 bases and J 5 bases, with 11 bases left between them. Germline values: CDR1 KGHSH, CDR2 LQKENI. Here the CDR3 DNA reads TGTGCCAGCTCACCGGGCAGGGGAGATCAGCCCCAGCATTTT. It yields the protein CASSPGRGDQPQHF.

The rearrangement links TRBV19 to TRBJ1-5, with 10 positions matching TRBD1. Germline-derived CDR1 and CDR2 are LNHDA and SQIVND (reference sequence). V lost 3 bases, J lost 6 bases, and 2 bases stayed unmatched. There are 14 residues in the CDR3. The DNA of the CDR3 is TGTGCCAGTAGTATTCGGACAGGGGGTCAGCCCCAGCATTTT. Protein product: CASSIRTGGQPQHF.

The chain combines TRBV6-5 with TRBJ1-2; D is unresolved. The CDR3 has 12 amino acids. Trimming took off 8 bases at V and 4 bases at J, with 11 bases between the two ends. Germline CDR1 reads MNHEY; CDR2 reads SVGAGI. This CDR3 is CASSPSLYGYTF. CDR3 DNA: TGTGCCAGCTCCCCTAGCCTCTATGGCTACACCTTC.

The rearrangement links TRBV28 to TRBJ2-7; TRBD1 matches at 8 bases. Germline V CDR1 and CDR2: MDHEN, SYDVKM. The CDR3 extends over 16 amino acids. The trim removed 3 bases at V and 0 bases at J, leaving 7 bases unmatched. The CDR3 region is CASSFLGTGVSYEQYF. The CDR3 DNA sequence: TGTGCCAGCAGTTTTCTTGGGACAGGCGTCTCCTACGAGCAGTACTTC.

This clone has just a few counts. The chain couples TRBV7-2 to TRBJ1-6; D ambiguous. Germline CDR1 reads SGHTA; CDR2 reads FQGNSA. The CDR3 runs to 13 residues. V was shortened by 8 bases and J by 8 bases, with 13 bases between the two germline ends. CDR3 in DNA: TGTGCCAGCGCGGTCCCCACGTATTCACCCCTCCACTTT. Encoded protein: CASAVPTYSPLHF.

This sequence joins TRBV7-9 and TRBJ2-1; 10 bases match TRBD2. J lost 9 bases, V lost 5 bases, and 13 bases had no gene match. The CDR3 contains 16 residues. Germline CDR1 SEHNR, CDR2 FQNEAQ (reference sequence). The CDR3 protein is CASSRRPDSGGFEQFF. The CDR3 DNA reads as TGTGCCAGCAGCCGACGCCCAGATAGCGGGGGGTTTGAGCAGTTCTTC. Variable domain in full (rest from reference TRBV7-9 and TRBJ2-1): DTGVSQNPRHKITKRGQNVTFRCDPISEHNRLYWYRQTLGQGPEFLTYFQNEAQLEKSRLLSDRFSAERPKGSFSTLEIQRTEQGDSAMYLCASSRRPDSGGFEQFFGPGTRLTVL.

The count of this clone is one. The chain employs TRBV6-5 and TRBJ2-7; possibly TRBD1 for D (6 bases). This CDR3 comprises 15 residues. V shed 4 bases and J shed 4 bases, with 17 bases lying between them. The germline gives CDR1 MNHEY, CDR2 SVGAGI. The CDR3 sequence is CASSSLTGHMYEQYF. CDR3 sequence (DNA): TGTGCCAGCAGTTCCCTGACGGGACACATGTACGAGCAGTACTTC.

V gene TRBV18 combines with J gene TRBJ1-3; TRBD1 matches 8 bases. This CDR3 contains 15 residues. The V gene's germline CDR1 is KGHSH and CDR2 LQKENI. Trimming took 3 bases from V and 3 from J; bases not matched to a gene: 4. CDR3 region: CASSPGQGDGNTIYF. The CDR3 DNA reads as TGTGCCAGCTCACCCGGACAGGGAGATGGAAACACCATATATTTT.

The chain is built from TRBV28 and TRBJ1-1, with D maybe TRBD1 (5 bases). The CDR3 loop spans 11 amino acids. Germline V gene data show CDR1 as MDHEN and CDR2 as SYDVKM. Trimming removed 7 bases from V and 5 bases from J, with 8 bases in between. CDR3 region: CASMRGTEAFF. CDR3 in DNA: TGTGCCAGCATGCGGGGGACTGAAGCTTTCTTT.

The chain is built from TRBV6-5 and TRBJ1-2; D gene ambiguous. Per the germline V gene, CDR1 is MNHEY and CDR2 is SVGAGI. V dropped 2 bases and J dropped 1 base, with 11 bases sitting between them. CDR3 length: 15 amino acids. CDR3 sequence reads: CASSYLAQNNYGYTF. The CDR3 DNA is TGTGCCAGCAGTTACCTGGCACAGAATAACTATGGCTACACCTTC.

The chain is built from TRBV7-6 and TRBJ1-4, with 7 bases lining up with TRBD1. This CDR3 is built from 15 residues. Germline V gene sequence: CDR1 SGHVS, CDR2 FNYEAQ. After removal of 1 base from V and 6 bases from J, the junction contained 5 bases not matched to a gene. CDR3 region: CASSLGGTEDEKLFF. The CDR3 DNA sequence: TGTGCCAGCAGCTTAGGCGGGACAGAAGATGAAAAACTGTTTTTT.

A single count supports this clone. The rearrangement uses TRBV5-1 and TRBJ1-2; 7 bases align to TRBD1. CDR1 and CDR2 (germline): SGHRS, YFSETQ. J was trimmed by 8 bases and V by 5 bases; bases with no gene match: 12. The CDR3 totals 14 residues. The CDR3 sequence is CASRFDRVGGGYTF. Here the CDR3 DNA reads TGCGCCAGCAGATTCGACAGGGTTGGAGGAGGCTACACCTTC.

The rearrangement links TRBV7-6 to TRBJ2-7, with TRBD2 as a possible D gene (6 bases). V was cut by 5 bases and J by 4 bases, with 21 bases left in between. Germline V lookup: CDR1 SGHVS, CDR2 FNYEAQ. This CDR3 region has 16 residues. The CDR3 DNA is TGTGCCAGCAGCGTAGGCACCCCGGGACTTACTTACGAGCAGTACTTC. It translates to CASSVGTPGLTYEQYF.

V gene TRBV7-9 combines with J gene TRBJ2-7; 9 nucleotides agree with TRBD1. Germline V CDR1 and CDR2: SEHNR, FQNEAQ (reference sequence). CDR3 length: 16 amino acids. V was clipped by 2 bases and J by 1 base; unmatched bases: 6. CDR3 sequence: CASSLSPGTGSYEQYF. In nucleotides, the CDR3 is TGTGCCAGCAGCTTAAGTCCTGGGACAGGGTCCTACGAGCAGTACTTC.

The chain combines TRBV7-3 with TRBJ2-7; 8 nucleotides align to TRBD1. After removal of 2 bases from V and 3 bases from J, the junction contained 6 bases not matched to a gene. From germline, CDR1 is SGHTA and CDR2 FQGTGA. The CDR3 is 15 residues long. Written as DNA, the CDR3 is TGTGCCAGCAGCTTAGGGGCGACAGGGGTCTACGAGCAGTACTTC. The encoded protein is CASSLGATGVYEQYF.

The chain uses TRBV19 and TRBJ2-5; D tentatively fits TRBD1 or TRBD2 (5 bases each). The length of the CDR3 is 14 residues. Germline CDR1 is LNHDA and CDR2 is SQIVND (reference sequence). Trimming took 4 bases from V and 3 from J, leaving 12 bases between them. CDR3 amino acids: CASSTGTRKETQYF. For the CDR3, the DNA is TGTGCCAGTAGTACCGGGACGCGAAAAGAGACCCAGTACTTC. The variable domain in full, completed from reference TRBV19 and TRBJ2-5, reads DGGITQSPKYLFRKEGQNVTLSCEQNLNHDAMYWYRQDPGQGLRLIYYSQIVNDFQKGDIAEGYSVSREKKESFPLTVTSAQKNPTAFYLCASSTGTRKETQYFGPGTRLLVL.

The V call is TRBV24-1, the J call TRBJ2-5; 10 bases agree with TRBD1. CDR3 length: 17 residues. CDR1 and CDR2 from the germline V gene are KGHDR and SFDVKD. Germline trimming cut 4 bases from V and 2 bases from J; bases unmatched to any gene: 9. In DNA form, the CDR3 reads TGTGCCACCAGTGACCAGCTGGACAGGGGGGAACAAGAGACCCAGTACTTC. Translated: CATSDQLDRGEQETQYF.

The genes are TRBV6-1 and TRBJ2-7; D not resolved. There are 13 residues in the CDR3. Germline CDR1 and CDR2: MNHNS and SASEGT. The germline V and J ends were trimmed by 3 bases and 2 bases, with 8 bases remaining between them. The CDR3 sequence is CASSEQEAYEQYF. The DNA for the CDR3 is TGTGCCAGCAGTGAGCAGGAAGCCTACGAGCAGTACTTC.

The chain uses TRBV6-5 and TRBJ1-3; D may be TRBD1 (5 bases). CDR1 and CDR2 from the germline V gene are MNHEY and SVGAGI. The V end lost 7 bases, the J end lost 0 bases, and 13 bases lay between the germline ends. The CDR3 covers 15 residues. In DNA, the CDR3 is TGTGCCAGCACCTGGGGACGGAGCTCTGGAAACACCATATATTTT. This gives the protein CASTWGRSSGNTIYF.

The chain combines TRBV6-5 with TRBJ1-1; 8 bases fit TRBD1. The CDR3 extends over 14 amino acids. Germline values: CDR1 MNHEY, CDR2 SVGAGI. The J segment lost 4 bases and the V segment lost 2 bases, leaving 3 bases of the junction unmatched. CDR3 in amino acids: CASSYTTGATEAFF. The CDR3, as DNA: TGTGCCAGCAGTTACACGACAGGGGCCACTGAAGCTTTCTTT.

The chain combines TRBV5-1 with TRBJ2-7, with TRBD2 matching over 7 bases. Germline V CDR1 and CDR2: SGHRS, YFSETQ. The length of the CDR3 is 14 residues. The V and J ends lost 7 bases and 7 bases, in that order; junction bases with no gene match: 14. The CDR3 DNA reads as TGCGCCAGCGCTACCTCCAGTAGGGGAGGGGAGCAGTACTTC. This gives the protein CASATSSRGGEQYF.

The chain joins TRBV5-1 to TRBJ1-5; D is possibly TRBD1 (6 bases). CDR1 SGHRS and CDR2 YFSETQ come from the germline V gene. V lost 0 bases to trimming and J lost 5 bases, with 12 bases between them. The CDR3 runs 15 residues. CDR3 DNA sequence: TGCGCCAGCAGCTTGGTAGGGGGGTCAGATCAGCCCCAGCATTTT. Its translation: CASSLVGGSDQPQHF.